This entry is about one T cell receptor (beta chain). No antigen is known for it. The CDR3 consists of 12 residues. The V end was cut by 0 bases, the J end by 9 bases, with 9 bases between. CDR1 is LGHNA, CDR2 YSLEER, per germline. These data originate in a study of T-cell memory formation after mild COVID-19. Findings and limits, study-wide: Chiefly within CM and EM were the contracting CD4+ clones; CD8+ ones were within EMRA.

Via MiXCR, TCRdb re-called the 5' RACE reads, giving one row per CDR3 protein. The sample lists more than 350,000 distinct CDR3 sequences; under 25% were seen once. This TCR came from an adult woman who had mild COVID-19 (a few samples of this study predate the infection). Cell type and time point are not known. Source material: PBMCs or a T cell subset sorted from them (not recorded which). V usage is TRBV4-3 and J usage is TRBJ2-7; D may be TRBD2 (6 bases). Written as DNA, the CDR3 is TGCGCCAGCAGCCAAGAGGGGGAGGCGCAGTACTTC. It is translated as CASSQEGEAQYF.